A single sample is the source of the 28 T cell receptor beta chains below, sequenced in a study of blood T cell repertoires in COVID-19. TCRdb's table, derived via immunoSEQ multiplex PCR, lists solely in-frame clones and lacks some. The table has about 170,000 clones, 70% to 90% seen once. The sample was peripheral blood. The receptor source for this set is a man between 60 and 70 years old with COVID-19, enrolled during active disease.

The chain carries TRBV28 and TRBJ1-5; 8 bases fit TRBD1. V lost 6 bases, J lost 4 bases, and 5 bases stayed unmatched. The CDR3 covers 14 residues. Germline loops: CDR1 MDHEN, CDR2 SYDVKM. The CDR3 sequence: CASSRDRRNQPQHF. The CDR3 DNA is TGTGCCAGCAGCCGGGACAGGCGAAATCAGCCCCAGCATTTT.

This clone appeared a single time. The chain couples TRBV5-1 to TRBJ2-3; 12 nucleotides agree with TRBD2. The length of the CDR3 is 14 residues. Germline trimming cut 5 bases from V and 5 bases from J; bases unmatched to any gene: 3. Germline loops: CDR1 SGHRS, CDR2 YFSETQ. The CDR3 sequence: CASRSGLAGDTQYF. The CDR3 DNA reads as TGCGCCAGCAGATCGGGACTAGCGGGAGATACGCAGTATTTT. Together with reference TRBV5-1 and TRBJ2-3, the CDR3 gives the full variable domain: KAGVTQTPRYLIKTRGQQVTLSCSPISGHRSVSWYQQTPGQGLQFLFEYFSETQRNKGNFPGRFSGRQFSNSRSEMNVSTLELGDSALYLCASRSGLAGDTQYFGPGTRLTVL.

For this clone: Other DNA sequences in the sample encode the same CDR3. The V gene is TRBV6-5, the J gene TRBJ1-3, with D tentatively TRBD1 (5 bases). Trimming pared 2 bases from V and 1 base from J, leaving 9 bases between. From germline, CDR1 is MNHEY and CDR2 SVGAGI. CDR3 size: 15 residues. The CDR3 here is CASSYDSGSGNTIYF. DNA for the CDR3: TGTGCCAGCAGTTACGACAGTGGGTCTGGAAACACCATATATTTT.

This chain connects TRBV27 to TRBJ1-3; 7 bases line up with TRBD1. This CDR3 has 15 residues. V trimming: 5 bases; J trimming: 2 bases; junction bases outside the gene matches: 6. Germline-derived CDR1 and CDR2 are MNHEY and SMNVEV (reference sequence). CDR3 residues: CASSPDRAAGNTIYF. The CDR3, as DNA: TGTGCCAGCAGTCCAGACAGGGCTGCTGGAAACACCATATATTTT.

This chain uses TRBV6-1 with TRBJ2-7, with 7 bases lining up with TRBD1. V shed 2 bases and J 0 bases; nucleotides not matched to a gene: 4. Looked up from germline, CDR1 is MNHNS and CDR2 is SASEGT. CDR3 length: 15 residues. Here the CDR3 DNA reads TGTGCCAGCAGTGAACAGACAGGGCTCTCCTACGAGCAGTACTTC. Translating gives CASSEQTGLSYEQYF.

V is TRBV28 and J is TRBJ1-2; D perhaps matches TRBD1 (6 bases). Trimming cost V 6 bases and J 7 bases, with 12 bases left between them. The germline gives CDR1 MDHEN, CDR2 SYDVKM. The CDR3 is 12 amino acids. The CDR3 DNA reads as TGTGCCAGCAGGGCCACAGGGCCTGGCTACACCTTC. As protein: CASRATGPGYTF.

The sample holds a few counts of this clone. V usage is TRBV7-9 and J usage is TRBJ2-7, with 7 bases lining up with TRBD1. The CDR3 loop spans 13 amino acids. The junction had 6 bases not matched to a gene; V was cut back by 4 bases and J by 6 bases. Germline values: CDR1 SEHNR, CDR2 FQNEAQ (reference sequence). CDR3 DNA sequence: TGTGCCAGCAGCTGGACAGGAGCAAGCGAGCAGTACTTC. Its translation: CASSWTGASEQYF.

The chain has TRBV11-2 and TRBJ1-2; no definite D call. V shed 1 base and J shed 4 bases, with 7 bases lying between them. The length of the CDR3 is 13 residues. The germline gives CDR1 SGHAT, CDR2 FQNNGV. As DNA, the CDR3 is TGTGCCAGCAGCTTAGGGCAGTCCTATGGCTACACCTTC. The encoded protein is CASSLGQSYGYTF.

The sample holds a few counts of this clone. The chain links TRBV7-2 to TRBJ2-7; a weak D match, TRBD2 (6 bases). CDR3 length equals 14 residues. The germline gives CDR1 SGHTA, CDR2 FQGNSA. V was pared by 2 bases and J by 3 bases, with 11 bases between. The CDR3 DNA is TGTGCCAGCAGCTTAAGAGGGAGGAACTACGAGCAGTACTTC. Translation gives CASSLRGRNYEQYF.

V and J are TRBV5-8 and TRBJ2-5, with 7 bases aligning to TRBD1. With 5 bases clipped from V and 2 bases from J, the junction kept 9 bases outside the gene matches. The germline CDR1 and CDR2 sequences are SGHTS and YDEGEE. This CDR3 is 15 amino acids long. The CDR3 sequence: CASRHRDRVQETQYF. CDR3 nucleotide sequence: TGTGCCAGCAGGCACCGAGACAGGGTGCAAGAGACCCAGTACTTC.

The V gene is TRBV11-3, the J gene TRBJ2-1; D gene uncertain. The V end was cut by 0 bases, the J end by 9 bases, with 15 bases between. Germline CDR1 and CDR2: SGHNT and YENEEA. The CDR3 runs 15 residues. The DNA for the CDR3 is TGTGCCAGCAGCTTAGATATAACAGCCCGACCTGAGCAGTTCTTC. It codes for CASSLDITARPEQFF.

This clone has more than one count but fewer than ten. The gene calls are TRBV28 and TRBJ1-5, with 7 bases identical to TRBD1. V lost 2 bases and J lost 16; bases outside the gene matches: 5. Germline loops: CDR1 MDHEN, CDR2 SYDVKM. This CDR3 is built from 11 residues. The DNA for the CDR3 is TGTGCCAGCAGTTTAAGACAGGGATTCCATTTT. Translating it yields CASSLRQGFHF.

V usage is TRBV10-3 and J usage is TRBJ1-5; 7 bases fit TRBD1. J was trimmed by 5 bases and V by 6 bases; bases with no gene match: 7. Germline-derived CDR1 and CDR2 are ENHRY and SYGVKD. CDR3 size: 14 residues. The CDR3 reads CAIRGDSDHQPQHF. The CDR3 coding sequence is TGTGCCATCAGGGGGGACAGCGATCATCAGCCCCAGCATTTT.

The V call is TRBV10-3, the J call TRBJ1-4, with D tentatively TRBD1 (6 bases). The CDR3 consists of 14 residues. Trimming removed 3 bases from V and 6 bases from J, with 11 bases in between. Germline CDR1 reads ENHRY; CDR2 reads SYGVKD. CDR3 sequence reads: CAISDGGRYEKLFF. The CDR3 coding sequence is TGTGCCATCAGTGACGGGGGGCGTTATGAAAAACTGTTTTTT.

The J gene is TRBJ2-5, the V gene TRBV7-2; TRBD2 is a possible D gene (5 bases). The CDR3 covers 14 residues. The V end was cut by 1 base, the J end by 3 bases, with 9 bases between. CDR1 is SGHTA, CDR2 FQGNSA, per germline. Written as DNA, the CDR3 is TGTGCCAGCAGCTTAGGCGGGCCCAAAGAGACCCAGTACTTC. Protein product: CASSLGGPKETQYF.

V gene TRBV29-1 combines with J gene TRBJ2-3, with TRBD2 as a possible D gene (6 bases). The germline V and J ends were trimmed by 4 bases and 1 base, with 18 bases remaining between them. Per the germline V gene, CDR1 is SQVTM and CDR2 is ANQGSEA. This CDR3 comprises 16 residues. CDR3: CSVGEEEGEGTDTQYF. The CDR3 DNA follows: TGCAGCGTTGGTGAGGAGGAGGGTGAGGGCACAGATACGCAGTATTTT.

The chain links TRBV11-3 to TRBJ1-1; D ambiguous. This CDR3 has 13 residues. Trimming removed 4 bases from V and 7 bases from J, with 13 bases in between. The germline V gene has CDR1 SGHNT and CDR2 YENEEA. The DNA for the CDR3 is TGTGCCAGCAGCTCCCAGTCGGGAAATGAAGCTTTCTTT. Translated: CASSSQSGNEAFF.

As for this clone: Other DNA sequences of this sample code for an identical CDR3. V usage is TRBV29-1 and J usage is TRBJ2-3, with 8 bases lining up with TRBD1. The CDR3 has 16 amino acids. V shed 5 bases, J shed 2 bases, and the junction held 12 bases outside the gene matches. Germline CDR1 SQVTM, CDR2 ANQGSEA. The CDR3 nucleotides read TGCAGCGTTATTCTCGGGACAGGTCGGGACACAGATACGCAGTATTTT. This encodes CSVILGTGRDTDTQYF.

This chain connects TRBV7-3 to TRBJ2-1; 13 bases fit TRBD2. After removal of 1 base from V and 7 bases from J, the junction contained 1 base not matched to a gene. The CDR3 is made up of 15 amino acids. Germline V CDR1 and CDR2: SGHTA, FQGTGA. This CDR3 is CASSLRLAGGNEQFF. The CDR3 DNA follows: TGTGCCAGCAGCTTAAGACTAGCGGGGGGAAATGAGCAGTTCTTC.

The chain links TRBV9 to TRBJ1-1, with 7 bases identical to TRBD1. The CDR3 sequence is 14 residues long. J gave up 0 bases and V 3 bases, and 2 bases lay outside the gene matches. Germline V lookup: CDR1 SGDLS, CDR2 YYNGEE. The CDR3 nucleotides are TGTGCCAGCAGCGGGGGACAGATGAACACTGAAGCTTTCTTT. This encodes CASSGGQMNTEAFF.

This chain links TRBV7-8 with TRBJ2-1; the match to TRBD2 covers 14 bases. The CDR3 length is 17 residues. The trim removed 4 bases at V and 5 bases at J, leaving 7 bases unmatched. The V gene's germline CDR1 is SGHVS and CDR2 FQNEAQ. CDR3 in DNA: TGTGCCAGCAGCTCAACGGGACTAGCGGGAGTCGACAATGAGCAGTTCTTC. Its translation: CASSSTGLAGVDNEQFF.

This chain connects TRBV7-9 to TRBJ1-4; D gene ambiguous. The CDR3 is 15 amino acids. Trimming cost V 6 bases and J 0 bases, with 11 bases left between them. The germline V gene has CDR1 SEHNR and CDR2 FQNEAQ (reference sequence). In DNA form, the CDR3 reads TGTGCCAGCAGTTTTCCCAGATCAACTAATGAAAAACTGTTTTTT. Translated, it gives CASSFPRSTNEKLFF.

The J gene is TRBJ1-1, the V gene TRBV30; 9 bases map to TRBD1. The junction had 12 bases not matched to a gene; V was cut back by 3 bases and J by 7 bases. CDR3 length equals 15 residues. Germline CDR1 GTSNPN, CDR2 SVGIG (reference sequence). The CDR3 sequence is CAWRFTTGGYGEAFF. For the CDR3, the DNA is TGTGCCTGGAGATTTACCACAGGGGGCTATGGTGAAGCTTTCTTT. Variable domain in full (rest from reference TRBV30 and TRBJ1-1): SQTIHQWPATLVQPVGSPLSLECTVEGTSNPNLYWYRQAAGRGLQLLFYSVGIGQISSEVPQNLSASRPQDRQFILSSKKLLLSDSGFYLCAWRFTTGGYGEAFFGQGTRLTVV.

This clone was detected only once. The chain has TRBV5-5 and TRBJ2-2; a possible D gene is TRBD1 (6 bases). CDR1 and CDR2 (germline): SGHKS, YYEKEE (reference sequence). V was pared by 4 bases and J by 10 bases, with 14 bases between. The CDR3 covers 13 residues. The CDR3 region is CASSPRTDEELFF. CDR3 bases: TGTGCCAGCAGCCCCCGGACAGACGAGGAGCTGTTTTTT.

The chain links TRBV30 to TRBJ2-7; D perhaps matches TRBD1 (6 bases). CDR1 is GTSNPN, CDR2 SVGIG, per germline (reference sequence). V was pared by 0 bases and J by 1 base, with 10 bases between. The CDR3 has 14 residues. The CDR3 DNA reads TGTGCCTGGAGTGTACAAAGGGGGTCCTACGAGCAGTACTTC. Its protein product is CAWSVQRGSYEQYF.

This chain uses TRBV5-1 with TRBJ2-7, with D possibly TRBD1 on 5 matching bases. The CDR3 spans 13 residues. Germline CDR1 and CDR2: SGHRS and YFSETQ. V lost 0 bases and J lost 6, with 10 bases in between. This CDR3 reads CASSLVQGTEQYF. The CDR3 coding sequence is TGCGCCAGCAGCTTGGTCCAGGGTACCGAGCAGTACTTC.

This rearrangement joins TRBV5-4 to TRBJ2-5; 10 bases align to TRBD1. V was clipped by 3 bases and J by 5 bases; unmatched bases: 7. This CDR3 has 15 residues. Germline loops: CDR1 SGHNT, CDR2 YYREEE (reference sequence). The CDR3 is CASSWGQGQGETQYF. The CDR3 DNA reads TGTGCCAGCAGCTGGGGACAGGGGCAGGGGGAGACCCAGTACTTC.

This clone was detected once. The chain recombines TRBV18 with TRBJ1-6; TRBD1 agrees at 8 bases. Germline-derived CDR1 and CDR2 are KGHSH and LQKENI. Losses at the gene ends were 6 bases for V and 6 bases for J; bases not matched to a gene: 7. The CDR3 loop spans 15 amino acids. The CDR3, as DNA: TGTGCCAGCTCCCCGACAGGGGTCGTTAATTCACCCCTCCACTTT. Translation gives CASSPTGVVNSPLHF.